This T cell receptor (beta chain) was captured in a study of blood T cells in healthy people across ages. Findings and limits, study-wide: Unknown CMV status may confound age-related changes in expanded clones.

About this clonotype itself: Its antigen is currently unknown.

A minimum of 6 micrograms of total RNA was extracted per sample. A second PCR, run for about 7 to 11 cycles, used a sample-barcoded 5' primer plus a J-beta primer mix. TCRdb re-called the 5' RACE reads through MiXCR, storing one row per CDR3 protein. The data contain around 280,000 distinct CDR3 sequences, around 27% of them singletons. Germline V gene data show CDR1 as SGHTA and CDR2 as FQGNSA. This CDR3 is 15 amino acids long. With 6 bases removed from V and 5 bases from J, the gap between germline ends came to 19 bases. This TCR was recovered from a woman between 65 and 79 years old in good health. The sequenced material came from blood. This chain connects TRBV7-2 to TRBJ1-1; D possibly corresponds to TRBD1 (5 bases). CDR3 DNA: TGTGCCAGCAGTAACCGGGGACCAAAGGGGACTGAAGCTTTCTTT. Residues: CASSNRGPKGTEAFF.